This T cell receptor (beta chain) was recovered during a study of T cell repertoires in cytomegalovirus infection. Study in general: Selected CMV epitopes included recently identified HLA-C-restricted ones as well as well-studied HLA-B-restricted ones. Evidence of both CMV infection and a matching HLA type came from public TCR beta signatures.

Study-wide results and limits: Clonotypes of TCR beta that were HLA-C-restricted and CMV-specific dominated the ex vivo response. Of the TCR beta families, the public ones yielded a cumulative frequency that identified carriers of CMV plus the relevant HLA.

TCRdb used MiXCR to reprocess the reads, holding one entry per CDR3 protein. The repertoire holds some 920,000 distinct CDR3 sequences, with around 32% as singletons. Unmatched junction bases numbered 8, after V lost 0 bases and J lost 6 bases. The CDR3 is 15 residues long. CDR1 and CDR2 from the germline V gene are SGHVS and FQNEAQ. This clonotype was detected a few times. Its antigen remains unknown. V gene TRBV7-8 combines with J gene TRBJ2-7; 7 positions match TRBD1. The sequenced sample was cultured CD8+ T cells from PBMCs, obtained from culture after CMV antigen stimulation. The receptor comes from a human donor in good health (CMV status not recorded). Some clones in this sample may be carry-over from other donors' samples. The CDR3 region is CASSLAPQGVGEQYF. CDR3 coding DNA: TGTGCCAGCAGCTTAGCCCCGCAGGGGGTCGGCGAGCAGTACTTC.